A single TCR beta chain is shown here with its context. The data were taken from a study of blood T cells in healthy people across ages. Each donor had around 11 milliliters of peripheral blood drawn. Sample-barcoded 5' priming and a J-beta primer mix drove a second PCR of 7 to 11 cycles. MiXCR, run by TCRdb on the 5' RACE reads, gives a single entry per CDR3 protein. The repertoire has over 750,000 distinct CDR3 sequences, around a quarter of them found once; the top ten carry 9.4%. Another study also made use of these data, one on T cells of mothers and their children.

The source material was blood. The TCR was taken from a boy aged 5-17 years in good health.

This CDR3 is CASSVDVGTAAYEQYF. CDR3 sequence (DNA): TGTGCCAGCAGCGTAGATGTCGGGACAGCCGCTTATGAGCAGTACTTC. The chain uses TRBV9 and TRBJ2-7; TRBD1 matches at 7 bases. V lost 0 bases, J lost 7 bases, and 13 bases stayed unmatched. The CDR3 covers 16 residues. Germline V gene lookup returns CDR1 SGDLS and CDR2 YYNGEE.